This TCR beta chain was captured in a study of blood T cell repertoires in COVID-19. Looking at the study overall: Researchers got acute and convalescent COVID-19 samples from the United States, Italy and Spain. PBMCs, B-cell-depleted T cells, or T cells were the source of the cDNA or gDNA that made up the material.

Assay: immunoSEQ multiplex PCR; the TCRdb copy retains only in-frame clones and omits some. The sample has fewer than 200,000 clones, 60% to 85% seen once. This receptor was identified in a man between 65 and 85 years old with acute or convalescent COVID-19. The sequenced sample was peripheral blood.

The CDR3 coding sequence is TGCGCCAGCAGTCCAGGGATGGGGGGAGATACGCAGTATTTT. It yields the protein CASSPGMGGDTQYF. The genes are TRBV23-1 and TRBJ2-3; tentatively, D is TRBD2 (6 bases). TRBV23-1 is known as an ORF, though its function is uncertain. There are 14 residues in the CDR3. Deletions cut 4 bases from V and 5 bases from J, with 13 bases between.